This TCR beta chain was identified in a study of early T cells in non-severe SARS-CoV-2 infection (dated by TCRdb to the early 2020s). For the study in its entirety: Because TCR sequencing was done on bulk RNA from unsorted whole blood, the alpha and beta chains could not be paired.

The receptor library was made with 5' RACE. Instrument on record: NextSeq 500. The TCR library protocol attached unique molecular identifiers to individual cDNA molecules to correct for sequencing error and PCR bias. Sequencing covered both TCR alpha and beta chains, and within each sample the abundances of alpha and beta sequences were tightly co-correlated. The authors processed their data as follows. Decombinator V4 was used to perform V gene, J gene and CDR3 annotation of TCR sequences. TCRs were defined as expanded if a significant change between any two time points was detected under a Poisson model with p below 0.0001. TCR abundances were normalised to the total number of TCRs sequenced per sample and expressed as counts per million. TRAV1-2 paired with TRAJ12, TRAJ20 or TRAJ33 defined MAIT TCRs, while TRAV10 paired with TRAJ18 defined iNKT TCRs. VDJdb, accessed 1 November 2021, was searched for CMV, EBV and SARS-CoV-2 annotated TCRs, with TCRs annotated for multiple antigens excluded. TCRdb cleaned the public reads at Q25 with fastp, built clones with MiXCR and kept in-frame beta chains. Merged by CDR3 protein, the rows form single entries marked with the most common genes and DNA. These V and J calls rely on TCRdb rather than the paper's analysis. The sample records roughly 86,000 distinct CDR3 sequences, around 6% of which are singletons. The leading ten clones occupy roughly 7.8% of the sample.

The study was a case-control design nested within a healthcare worker cohort in London, UK, with weekly nasopharyngeal swab PCR tests and blood sampling. Healthcare workers were enrolled in the week of the UK lockdown, from 23 to 31 March 2020, and were followed every week for up to roughly 16 weeks. Turning to this clonotype: Its antigen is still unknown. There are no base qualities to consult, and no much larger clone falls within one base.

Summary of the overall study and its limitations: VDJdb matching was skewed toward anti-spike CD8 responses and likely underestimated virus-specific expansions by missing private and CD4 specificities.

There are 15 amino acids in the CDR3, from cysteine to phenylalanine inclusive. The entry retains the CDR3 DNA only, 45 bases that are in frame from base 1. The germline V gene sets CDR1 to SGDLS and CDR2 to YYNGEE. V is cut back by 4 bases and J by 3 bases, with 5 bases in the junction unmatched. Here the chain combines TRBV9 and TRBJ2-3; 10 central nucleotides agree with TRBD2. The sample was whole blood. The source of this sequence is an adult who was a healthcare worker with PCR-confirmed SARS-CoV-2 infection or an uninfected control (not recorded which). The nucleotide sequence reads as follows: TGTGCCAGCAGCCCTAGCGGGAGCGGGACAGATACGCAGTATTTT. Its protein reads: CASSPSGSGTDTQYF.